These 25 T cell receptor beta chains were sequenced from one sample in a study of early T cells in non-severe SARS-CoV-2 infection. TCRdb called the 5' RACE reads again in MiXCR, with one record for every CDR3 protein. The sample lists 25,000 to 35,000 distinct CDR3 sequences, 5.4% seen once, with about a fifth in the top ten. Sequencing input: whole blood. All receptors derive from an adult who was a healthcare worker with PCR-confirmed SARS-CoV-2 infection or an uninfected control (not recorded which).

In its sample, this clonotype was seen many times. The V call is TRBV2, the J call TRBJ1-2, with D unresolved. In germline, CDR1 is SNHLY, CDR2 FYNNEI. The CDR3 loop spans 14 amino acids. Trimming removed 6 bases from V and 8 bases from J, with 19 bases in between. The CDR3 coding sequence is TGTGCCAGCAGCCCCGAGCCGGCGAGTCGCGGCTACACCTTC. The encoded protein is CASSPEPASRGYTF.

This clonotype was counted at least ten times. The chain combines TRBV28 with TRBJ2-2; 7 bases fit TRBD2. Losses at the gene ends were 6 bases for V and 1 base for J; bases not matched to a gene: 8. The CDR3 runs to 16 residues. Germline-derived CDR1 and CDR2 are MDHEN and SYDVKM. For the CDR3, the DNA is TGTGCCAGCAGGCCGACGGGCGGGGGGAACACCGGGGAGCTGTTTTTT. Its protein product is CASRPTGGGNTGELFF.

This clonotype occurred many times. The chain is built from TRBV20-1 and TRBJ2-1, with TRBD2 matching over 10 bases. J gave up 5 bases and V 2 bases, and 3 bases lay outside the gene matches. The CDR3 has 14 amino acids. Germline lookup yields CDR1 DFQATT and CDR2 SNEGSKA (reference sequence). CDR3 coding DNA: TGCAGTGCTAGAAGCGGGAGGGGACACAATGAGCAGTTCTTC. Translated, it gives CSARSGRGHNEQFF.

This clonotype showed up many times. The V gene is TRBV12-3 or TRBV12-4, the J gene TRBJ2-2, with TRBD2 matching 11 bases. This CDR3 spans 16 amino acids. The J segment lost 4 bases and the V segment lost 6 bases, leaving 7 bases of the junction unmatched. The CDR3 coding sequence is TGTGCCAGCAGCAGCCCTAGCGGGGGGACCACCGGGGAGCTGTTTTTT. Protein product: CASSSPSGGTTGELFF.

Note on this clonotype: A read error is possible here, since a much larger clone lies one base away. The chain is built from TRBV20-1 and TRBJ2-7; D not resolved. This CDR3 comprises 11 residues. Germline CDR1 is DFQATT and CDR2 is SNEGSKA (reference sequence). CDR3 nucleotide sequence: TGCAGTGCTAGAGGAGGATACGAGCAGCACTTC. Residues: CSARGGYEQHF.

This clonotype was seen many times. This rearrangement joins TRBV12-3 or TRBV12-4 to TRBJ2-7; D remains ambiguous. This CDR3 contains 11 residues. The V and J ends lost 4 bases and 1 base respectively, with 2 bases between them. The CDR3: CASSYSYEQYF. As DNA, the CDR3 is TGTGCCAGCAGTTATTCCTACGAGCAGTACTTC.

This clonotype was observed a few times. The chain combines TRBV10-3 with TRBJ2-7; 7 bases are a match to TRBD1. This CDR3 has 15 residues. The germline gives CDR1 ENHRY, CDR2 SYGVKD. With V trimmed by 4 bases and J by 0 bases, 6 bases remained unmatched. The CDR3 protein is CAISASQGSSYEQYF. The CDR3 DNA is TGTGCCATCAGTGCATCACAGGGGAGCTCCTACGAGCAGTACTTC.

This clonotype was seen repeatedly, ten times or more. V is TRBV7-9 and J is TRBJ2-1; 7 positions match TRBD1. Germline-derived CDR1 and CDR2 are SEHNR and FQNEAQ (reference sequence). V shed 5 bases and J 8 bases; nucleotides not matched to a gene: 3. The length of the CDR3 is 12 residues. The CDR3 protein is CASSATGDEQFF. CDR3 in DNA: TGTGCCAGCAGCGCCACAGGGGATGAGCAGTTCTTC.

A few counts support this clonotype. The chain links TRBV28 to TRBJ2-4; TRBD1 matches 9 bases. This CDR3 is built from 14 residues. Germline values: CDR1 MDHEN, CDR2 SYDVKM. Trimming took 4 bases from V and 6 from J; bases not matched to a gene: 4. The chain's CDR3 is CASSSTGGINIQYF. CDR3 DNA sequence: TGTGCCAGCAGTTCCACAGGGGGCATAAACATTCAGTACTTC.

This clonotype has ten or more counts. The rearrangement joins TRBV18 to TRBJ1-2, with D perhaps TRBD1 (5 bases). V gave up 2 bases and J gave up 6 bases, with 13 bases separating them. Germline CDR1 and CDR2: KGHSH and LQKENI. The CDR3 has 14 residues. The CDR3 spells CASSPVGDFHGYTF. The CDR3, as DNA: TGTGCCAGCTCACCAGTTGGGGACTTCCATGGCTACACCTTC.

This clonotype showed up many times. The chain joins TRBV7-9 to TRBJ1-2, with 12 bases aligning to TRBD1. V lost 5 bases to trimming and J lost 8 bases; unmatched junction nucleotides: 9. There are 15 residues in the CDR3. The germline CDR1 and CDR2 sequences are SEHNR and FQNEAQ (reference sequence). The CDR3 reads CASSPSGTGGGGYTF. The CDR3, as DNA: TGTGCCAGCAGCCCCTCCGGGACAGGGGGCGGCGGCTACACCTTC.

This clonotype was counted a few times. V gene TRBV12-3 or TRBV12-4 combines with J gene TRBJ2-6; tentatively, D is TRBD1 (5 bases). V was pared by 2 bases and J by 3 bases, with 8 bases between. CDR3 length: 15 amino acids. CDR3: CASSLWGVGANVLTF. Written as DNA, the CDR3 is TGTGCCAGCAGTTTATGGGGCGTTGGGGCCAACGTCCTGACTTTC.

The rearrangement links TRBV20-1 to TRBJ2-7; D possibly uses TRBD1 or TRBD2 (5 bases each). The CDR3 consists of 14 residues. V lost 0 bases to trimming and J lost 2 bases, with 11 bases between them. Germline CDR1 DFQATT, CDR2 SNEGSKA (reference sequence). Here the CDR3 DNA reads TGCAGTGCTAGAGAGAGAGGGGTTGCCTACGAGCAGTACTTC. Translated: CSARERGVAYEQYF.

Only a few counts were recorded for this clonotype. CDR3 DNA: TGCAGTGCTAGAGAAACACAGGGGTTAGGAGAGACCCAGTACTTC. Translation: CSARETQGLGETQYF. J is TRBJ2-5 and V is TRBV20-1; 7 nucleotides match TRBD1. V dropped 0 bases and J dropped 4; count of bases not matched to a gene: 8. Germline-derived CDR1 and CDR2 are DFQATT and SNEGSKA (reference sequence). There are 15 residues in the CDR3.

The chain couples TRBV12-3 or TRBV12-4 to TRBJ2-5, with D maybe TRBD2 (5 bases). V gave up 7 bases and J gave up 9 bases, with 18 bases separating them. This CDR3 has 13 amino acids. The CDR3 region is CASTKVLQEAQYF. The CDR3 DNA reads TGTGCCAGCACCAAGGTGCTTCAGGAGGCCCAGTACTTC.

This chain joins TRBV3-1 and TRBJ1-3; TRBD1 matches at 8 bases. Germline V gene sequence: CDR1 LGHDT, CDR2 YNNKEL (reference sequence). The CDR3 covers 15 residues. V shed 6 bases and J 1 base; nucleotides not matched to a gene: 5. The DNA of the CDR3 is TGTGCCAGCAGTCAAAGGACAGGGTCTGGAAACACCATATATTTT. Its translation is CASSQRTGSGNTIYF.

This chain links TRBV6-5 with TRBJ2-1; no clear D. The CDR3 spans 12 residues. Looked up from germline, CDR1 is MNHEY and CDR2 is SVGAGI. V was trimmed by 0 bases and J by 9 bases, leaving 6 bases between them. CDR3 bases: TGTGCCAGCAGTTACTCGCGAGGTGAGCAGTTCTTC. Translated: CASSYSRGEQFF.

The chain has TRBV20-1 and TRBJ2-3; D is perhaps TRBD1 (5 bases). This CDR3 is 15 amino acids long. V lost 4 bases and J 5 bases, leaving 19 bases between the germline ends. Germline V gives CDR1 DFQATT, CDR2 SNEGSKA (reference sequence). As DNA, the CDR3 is TGCAGTGCTACTCCTCCAGGGCCTCTGGAAGATACGCAGTATTTT. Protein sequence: CSATPPGPLEDTQYF.

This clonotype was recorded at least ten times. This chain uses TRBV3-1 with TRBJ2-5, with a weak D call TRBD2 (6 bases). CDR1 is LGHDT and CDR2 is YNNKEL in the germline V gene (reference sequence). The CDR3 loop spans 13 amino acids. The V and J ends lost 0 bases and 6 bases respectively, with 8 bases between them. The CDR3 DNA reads TGTGCCAGCAGCCAAGATGGAGGGAAGACCCAGTACTTC. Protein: CASSQDGGKTQYF.

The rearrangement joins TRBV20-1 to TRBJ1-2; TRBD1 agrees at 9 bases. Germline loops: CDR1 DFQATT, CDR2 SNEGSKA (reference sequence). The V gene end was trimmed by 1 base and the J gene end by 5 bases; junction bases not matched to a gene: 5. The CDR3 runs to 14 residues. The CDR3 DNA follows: TGCAGTGCTAGAGGGGACAGGGTTGGTTATGGCTACACCTTC. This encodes CSARGDRVGYGYTF.

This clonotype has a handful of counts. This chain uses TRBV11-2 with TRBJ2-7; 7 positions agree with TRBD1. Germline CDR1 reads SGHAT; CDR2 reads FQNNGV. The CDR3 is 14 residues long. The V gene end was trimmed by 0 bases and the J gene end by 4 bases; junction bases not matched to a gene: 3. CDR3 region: CASSLDWGQYEQYF. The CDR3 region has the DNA TGTGCCAGCAGCTTAGATTGGGGACAGTACGAGCAGTACTTC. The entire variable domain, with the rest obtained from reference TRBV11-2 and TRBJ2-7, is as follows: EAGVAQSPRYKIIEKRQSVAFWCNPISGHATLYWYQQILGQGPKLLIQFQNNGVVDDSQLPKDRFSAERLKGVDSTLKIQPAKLEDSAVYLCASSLDWGQYEQYFGPGTRLTVT.

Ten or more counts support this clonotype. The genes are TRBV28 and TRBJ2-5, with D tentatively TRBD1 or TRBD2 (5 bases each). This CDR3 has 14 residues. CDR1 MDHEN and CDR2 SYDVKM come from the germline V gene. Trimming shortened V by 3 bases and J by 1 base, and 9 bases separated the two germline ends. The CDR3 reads CASSFRDGQETQYF. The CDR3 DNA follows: TGTGCCAGCAGTTTCCGGGACGGCCAAGAGACCCAGTACTTC.

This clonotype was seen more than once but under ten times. The CDR3 region is CASALSSGNTIYF. Here the CDR3 DNA reads TGTGCTAGCGCTCTTAGCTCTGGAAACACCATATATTTT. The rearrangement joins TRBV12-5 to TRBJ1-3; D is uncertain. V was pared by 9 bases and J by 0 bases, with 9 bases between. This CDR3 region has 13 residues. CDR1 LGHNT and CDR2 FRNRAP come from the germline V gene.

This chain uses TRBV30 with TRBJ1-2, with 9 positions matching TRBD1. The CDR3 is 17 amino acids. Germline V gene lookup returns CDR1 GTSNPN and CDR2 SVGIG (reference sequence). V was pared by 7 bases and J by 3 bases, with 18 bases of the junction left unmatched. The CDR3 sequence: CASYDFRDRDFYYGYTF. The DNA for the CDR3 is TGTGCCTCTTACGATTTCCGGGACAGGGACTTTTACTATGGCTACACCTTC.

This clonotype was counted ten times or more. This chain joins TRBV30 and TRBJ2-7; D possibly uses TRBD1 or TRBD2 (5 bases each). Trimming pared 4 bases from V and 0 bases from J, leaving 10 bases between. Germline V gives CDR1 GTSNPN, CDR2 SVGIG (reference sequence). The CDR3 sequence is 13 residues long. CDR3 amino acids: CAWNLGTSYEQYF. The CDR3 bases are TGTGCCTGGAATCTCGGGACCTCCTACGAGCAGTACTTC.